Listed below are T cell receptor beta chains from one sample, sequenced in a study of T cells in tuberculosis. The data were produced by immunoSEQ multiplex PCR, yet TCRdb's version contains in-frame clones alone and is incomplete. The sample shows tens of thousands of clones, approximately 94% of them seen only once. Sequenced here: PBMCs, sampled at tuberculosis diagnosis. Source of these receptors: an adult with tuberculosis. Each CDR3 is given with its conserved first and last residue. Each record gives: clone size, D gene, CDR3 length, V gene, J gene, CDR3 DNA, CDR3 protein. A D gene is named only where the DNA matches it firmly. The size of a clone is reported for some rows only, either as once, few or many, or as a class for expanded clones.

clone size: -; D gene: TRBD1; CDR3 length: 15; V gene: TRBV6-5; J gene: TRBJ2-7; CDR3 DNA: TGTGCCAGCAGTTACGCGGGACAGGGAATCCACGAGCAGTACTTC; CDR3 protein: CASSYAGQGIHEQYF
clone size: -; D gene: -; CDR3 length: 17; V gene: TRBV4-1; J gene: TRBJ1-4; CDR3 DNA: TGCGCCAGCAGCCAACGCGACTGGGGCGAAACTAATGAAAAACTGTTTTTT; CDR3 protein: CASSQRDWGETNEKLFF
clone size: -; D gene: TRBD2; CDR3 length: 16; V gene: TRBV11-2; J gene: TRBJ2-3; CDR3 DNA: TGTGCCAGCAGCTTAGTGGGGGGGAGGGTCGCAGATACGCAGTATTTT; CDR3 protein: CASSLVGGRVADTQYF
clone size: -; D gene: -; CDR3 length: 13; V gene: TRBV29-1; J gene: TRBJ1-1; CDR3 DNA: TGCAGCGTTACCCCAGGGTTTGGCACTGAAGCTTTCTTT; CDR3 protein: CSVTPGFGTEAFF
clone size: -; D gene: TRBD1; CDR3 length: 13; V gene: TRBV6-1; J gene: TRBJ1-1; CDR3 DNA: TGTGCCAGCATGAGGACAGGGAGCACTGAAGCTTTCTTT; CDR3 protein: CASMRTGSTEAFF
clone size: -; D gene: -; CDR3 length: 14; V gene: TRBV6-5; J gene: TRBJ2-5; CDR3 DNA: TGTGCCAGCAGTTACTTGGGTGGGGAGGAGACCCAGTACTTC; CDR3 protein: CASSYLGGEETQYF
clone size: -; D gene: -; CDR3 length: 13; V gene: TRBV11-2; J gene: TRBJ2-1; CDR3 DNA: TGTGCCAGCAGCTTAGGGGACAACGATGAGCAGTTCTTC; CDR3 protein: CASSLGDNDEQFF
clone size: -; D gene: -; CDR3 length: 16; V gene: TRBV11-2; J gene: TRBJ2-5; CDR3 DNA: TGTGCCAGCAGCTTAGAGGCAGTTTCAAGTGTTGGGACCCAGTACTTC; CDR3 protein: CASSLEAVSSVGTQYF
clone size: few; D gene: -; CDR3 length: 12; V gene: TRBV30; J gene: TRBJ1-2; CDR3 DNA: TGTGCCTGGAGTGTACTCTTTGAAGGCTACACCTTC; CDR3 protein: CAWSVLFEGYTF
clone size: -; D gene: TRBD2; CDR3 length: 14; V gene: TRBV10-2; J gene: TRBJ2-1; CDR3 DNA: TGCGCCTCGGGGGGACGCGATAACTACAATGAGCAGTTCTTC; CDR3 protein: CASGGRDNYNEQFF
clone size: -; D gene: -; CDR3 length: 11; V gene: TRBV30; J gene: TRBJ1-4; CDR3 DNA: TGTGCCTGGAGTGTACAGGGAAAACTGTTTTTT; CDR3 protein: CAWSVQGKLFF
clone size: -; D gene: -; CDR3 length: 12; V gene: TRBV6-5; J gene: TRBJ1-3; CDR3 DNA: TGTGCCACCGCAGGGTTTGGAAACACCATATATTTT; CDR3 protein: CATAGFGNTIYF
clone size: once; D gene: TRBD2; CDR3 length: 19; V gene: TRBV18; J gene: TRBJ2-5; CDR3 DNA: TGTGCCAGCTCACCAATAGGACTAGCGGGGGGTCCCTACCAAGAGACCCAGTACTTC; CDR3 protein: CASSPIGLAGGPYQETQYF
clone size: -; D gene: -; CDR3 length: 14; V gene: TRBV7-2; J gene: TRBJ2-7; CDR3 DNA: TGTGCCAGCAGCTTAGCTCACTATCCCTACGAGCAGTACTTC; CDR3 protein: CASSLAHYPYEQYF